This T cell receptor (beta chain) was retrieved from a study of radiotherapy plus CTLA-4 blockade in lung cancer. About the research overall: Of all patients, approximately 20% responded objectively and roughly 31% showed disease control. General study results and limits: Some TCR clones had been derived from tumors. These clones expanded in peripheral blood after radiotherapy plus ipilimumab. The best predictor of response was reported to be early blood T cell clone dynamics, with interferon-beta.

Only in-frame clones appear in the TCRdb table, and some are missing; sequencing was by immunoSEQ multiplex PCR. Of approximately 30,000 clones in the sample, approximately 78% are singletons; the top ten hold about 22%. With regard to this clone: Its antigen is unidentified.

Alongside CTLA-4 blockade with ipilimumab, patients with chemo-refractory metastatic non-small-cell lung cancer received focal radiation. Deletions cut 6 bases from V and 8 bases from J, with 7 bases between. CDR1 is LNHDA, CDR2 SQIVND, per germline (reference sequence). The CDR3 sequence is 11 residues long. The gene calls are TRBV19 and TRBJ2-2, with D unresolved. The sequences come from peripheral blood, collected from a patient treated with radiotherapy plus ipilimumab. This TCR was recovered from a human donor with non-small cell lung cancer that progressed on radiotherapy plus ipilimumab. In DNA, the CDR3 is TGTGCCAGTAGCCCCCCGGGGGAGCTGTTTTTT. Its protein is CASSPPGELFF.